The sequence of this T cell receptor (beta chain) was determined in a study of post-analysis software for immune sequencing data. Study outcomes and limitations: TRBV segments more frequent in patients than in controls numbered several and included TRBV5-6, TRBV5-1 and TRBV20-1.

The TCR beta cDNA libraries contained unique molecular identifiers. TCRdb reprocessed the PCR reads via MiXCR and lists one record per CDR3 protein. This table has fewer than 850,000 distinct CDR3 sequences, 25% to 30% appearing once. In regard to this clonotype: Its target is unknown.

Germline CDR1 is MGHDK and CDR2 is SYGVNS. Trimming pared 3 bases from V and 1 base from J, leaving 8 bases between. This CDR3 is built from 14 residues. The specimen was blood. The sequence was collected from a girl aged 5-17 years with multiple sclerosis. The chain joins TRBV25-1 to TRBJ2-3; D not certain. CDR3 coding DNA: TGTGCCAGCAGTGATCCAGAAGGCACAGATACGCAGTATTTT. Amino acids: CASSDPEGTDTQYF.